This TCR beta chain appears in the sequencing data of a study of blood T cell repertoires in COVID-19. About the research overall: Samples came from the United States, Italy and Spain, spanning acute and convalescent COVID-19.

In terms of age and location, participants ranged from roughly 18 to 95 years and lived in about two dozen US areas. Participants were placed into cohorts based on the clinical history they reported. Trimming removed 6 bases from V and 5 bases from J, with 11 bases in between. The CDR3 loop spans 13 amino acids. CDR1 and CDR2 from the germline V gene are KGHSH and LQKENI. Authors' methods: Estimated nucleated cell counts came from reference gene primer amplification. TCRdb keeps only in-frame clones here, not all; method: immunoSEQ multiplex PCR. The V and J calls and clone size are taken from that table; D and trimming were inferred from the DNA. The profile covers a few hundred thousand clones, with more than 85% appearing a single time and around a sixth taken by the ten largest.

The receptor was derived from a woman between 25 and 40 years old who had recovered from COVID-19. The chain couples TRBV18 to TRBJ2-1, with a tentative D call TRBD2 (5 bases). Sequencing was done on a sample of PBMCs or T cells enriched from blood (not recorded which). CDR3 sequence (DNA): TGTGCCAGCTCCCCGGACTTAAACAATGAGCAGTTCTTC. Its protein product is CASSPDLNNEQFF.